Given below is one TCR beta chain in context. The data were taken from a study of T cells expressing NK-cell markers. The CDR3 loop spans 13 amino acids. Germline CDR1 reads SNHLY; CDR2 reads FYNNEI. TCR beta cDNA was made by 5'RACE template switching with UMIs. For each CDR3 protein, TCRdb gives one entry from its re-call of the 5' RACE reads, without DNA. The sample data list some 450,000 distinct CDR3 sequences. The chain recombines TRBV2 with TRBJ2-7; the D call of TRBD1 rests on TCRdb alone, since no DNA is present to check it. Specimen: blood T cells: a sorted CD56 or NKG2C T cell subset, CD4+ or CD8+ T cells, or bulk PBMC T cells (not recorded which). This TCR derives from a woman between 18 and 70 years old in good health. CDR3 residues: CASMDRASYEQYF.